Presented here are 10 T cell receptor beta chains from one specimen sequenced in a study of T cells after yellow fever vaccination. TCRdb fed the 5' RACE reads into MiXCR, producing one record per CDR3 protein. Of some 250,000 distinct CDR3 sequences listed, roughly 7.2% were seen once; the top ten hold 0.65% to 0.9%. This material consisted of CD4+ T cells sorted from PBMCs, taken 15 days after the yellow fever booster vaccination. These receptors were obtained from a man between 25 and 39 years old who received the YFV17D yellow fever vaccine.

This clonotype has ten or more counts. The V gene is TRBV5-6, the J gene TRBJ2-5; the D is unclear. Germline loops: CDR1 SGHDT, CDR2 YYEEEE. Between the trimmed V and J ends, which lost 4 bases and 1 base, there was a span of 14 bases. The CDR3 spans 15 residues. The CDR3 nucleotides are TGTGCCAGCAGCCCGAGTCCTAGACCCCAAGAGACCCAGTACTTC. This encodes CASSPSPRPQETQYF.

At least ten counts were recorded for this clonotype. The V and J genes are TRBV12-3 or TRBV12-4 and TRBJ2-7; perhaps TRBD2 as D (6 bases). The CDR3 totals 12 residues. Between the trimmed V and J ends, which lost 5 bases and 3 bases, there was a span of 8 bases. The CDR3 sequence is CASSRLGYEQYF. CDR3 sequence (DNA): TGTGCCAGCAGTAGACTAGGCTACGAGCAGTACTTC.

The V call is TRBV12-3 or TRBV12-4, the J call TRBJ1-1; the D is unclear. Trimming removed 5 bases from V and 11 bases from J, with 21 bases in between. The CDR3 has 14 residues. DNA for the CDR3: TGTGCCAGCAGTCACACGTTCGGCTTTCAGGAGGCTTTCTTT. As protein: CASSHTFGFQEAFF.

J is TRBJ1-1 and V is TRBV7-6, with D possibly being TRBD1 (6 bases). V was cut by 2 bases and J by 2 bases, with 15 bases left in between. CDR3 length equals 16 residues. Germline assignment: CDR1 SGHVS and CDR2 FNYEAQ. Written as DNA, the CDR3 is TGTGCCAGCAGCTTATCCTCGCAGGGGTTCAACACTGAAGCTTTCTTT. Translation gives CASSLSSQGFNTEAFF.

This clonotype has just one count. DNA for the CDR3: TGTGCCAGCAGTTTATCACTAGCGGCACTCGAGCAGTACTTC. This translates into CASSLSLAALEQYF. V gene TRBV28 combines with J gene TRBJ2-7; 8 bases match TRBD2. CDR3 length: 14 amino acids. Germline CDR1 reads MDHEN; CDR2 reads SYDVKM. V lost 1 base and J lost 6; bases outside the gene matches: 5.

V gene TRBV20-1 combines with J gene TRBJ1-3; D is unclear. Germline V lookup: CDR1 DFQATT, CDR2 SNEGSKA (reference sequence). The CDR3 is made up of 14 amino acids. The V end was cut by 6 bases, the J end by 0 bases, with 12 bases between. The CDR3 sequence is CSARPRNSGNTIYF. The CDR3 bases are TGCAGTGCCAGACCGAGGAACTCTGGAAACACCATATATTTT.

This clonotype was detected many times. The J gene is TRBJ2-7, the V gene TRBV6-5; possibly TRBD1 for D (5 bases). Trimming pared 0 bases from V and 3 bases from J, leaving 12 bases between. Germline CDR1 reads MNHEY; CDR2 reads SVGAGI. This CDR3 spans 15 amino acids. The CDR3 DNA sequence: TGTGCCAGCAGTTACTCAGGGAATACAGGCTACGAGCAGTACTTC. This encodes CASSYSGNTGYEQYF.

The chain has TRBV20-1 and TRBJ2-7; TRBD1 matches 7 bases. Per the germline V gene, CDR1 is DFQATT and CDR2 is SNEGSKA (reference sequence). Trimming at V came to 6 bases and at J to 6 bases, leaving 5 bases not matched to a gene. CDR3 length equals 11 residues. CDR3 sequence reads: CSANRGTEQYF. DNA for the CDR3: TGCAGTGCCAACAGGGGCACCGAGCAGTACTTC.

This clonotype occurred a few times. J is TRBJ1-5 and V is TRBV28, with no clear D. The CDR3 contains 15 residues. Between the trimmed V and J ends, which lost 2 bases and 0 bases, there was a span of 8 bases. The germline V gene encodes CDR1 MDHEN and CDR2 SYDVKM. DNA for the CDR3: TGTGCCAGCAGTTTAACTGGGTATAGCAATCAGCCCCAGCATTTT. It yields the protein CASSLTGYSNQPQHF.

This clonotype has just a few counts. The V gene is TRBV5-1, the J gene TRBJ1-5; 7 bases map to TRBD1. V lost 4 bases and J lost 1; bases outside the gene matches: 5. The germline CDR1 and CDR2 sequences are SGHRS and YFSETQ. CDR3 length: 15 residues. CDR3 sequence reads: CASSPGGLSNQPQHF. DNA for the CDR3: TGCGCCAGCAGCCCAGGGGGATTGAGCAATCAGCCCCAGCATTTT.